The subject of this entry is one T cell receptor beta chain. Antigen unknown. Staff drew around 10 milliliters of peripheral blood from each donor. This sample was taken from a study of blood T cells in healthy people across ages. Study observations and caveats: Higher diversity, along with more naive CD4+ cells, distinguished long-lived donors from aged donors.

For the second PCR, which ran for roughly 7 to 11 cycles, a sample-barcoded 5' primer and a J-beta primer mix were used. Each TCR beta cDNA got a 12-nucleotide random molecular identifier. TCRdb redid the calling of the 5' RACE reads with MiXCR, one entry per CDR3 protein. The data contain hundreds of thousands of distinct CDR3 sequences, approximately 44% of them singletons. The origin of this receptor is a man aged 60-69 years in good health. Sequenced input: blood.

The CDR3 nucleotides are TGCAGTGCTAGGTTCCAGGGTGGTCCGTTCAATGAGCAGTACTTC. Translating it yields CSARFQGGPFNEQYF. The chain has TRBV20-1 and TRBJ2-1, with TRBD1 as a possible D gene (5 bases). The last part of the DNA fits TRBJ2-7 better; the J call may be wrong. The CDR3 length is 15 residues. Germline CDR1 is DFQATT and CDR2 is SNEGSKA (reference sequence).